This entry describes one TCR beta chain. The antigen is unknown. Patients were excluded because of uncontrolled infection, other autoimmune disease, pregnancy or lactation. Source material for PBMCs was over 8 ml fresh peripheral blood. The entry originates in a study of T cells in Graves' hyperthyroidism and ophthalmopathy. Findings of the study overall: In the blood, most expanded thyroid clonotypes above 0.001 appeared as well.

This CDR3 spans 15 amino acids. Trimming removed 1 base at V and 0 bases at J, with 7 bases between. Per germline, CDR1 KGHSH and CDR2 LQKENI. Amplification targeted TCR beta CDR3 regions from RNA transcripts. In the first-round RT-PCR of the TCR CDR3, the HTBI primer set was used. TCRdb reprocessed the multiplex PCR reads with MiXCR, giving one entry per CDR3 protein. The sample lists a few hundred thousand distinct CDR3 sequences, approximately 17% occurring once. This chain uses TRBV18 with TRBJ2-1; D gene unclear. Input material: blood. The receptor comes from a young woman with Graves' ophthalmopathy. CDR3 amino acids: CASSPRTLSYNEQFF. CDR3 nucleotides: TGTGCCAGCTCACCACGGACCCTCTCCTACAATGAGCAGTTCTTC.